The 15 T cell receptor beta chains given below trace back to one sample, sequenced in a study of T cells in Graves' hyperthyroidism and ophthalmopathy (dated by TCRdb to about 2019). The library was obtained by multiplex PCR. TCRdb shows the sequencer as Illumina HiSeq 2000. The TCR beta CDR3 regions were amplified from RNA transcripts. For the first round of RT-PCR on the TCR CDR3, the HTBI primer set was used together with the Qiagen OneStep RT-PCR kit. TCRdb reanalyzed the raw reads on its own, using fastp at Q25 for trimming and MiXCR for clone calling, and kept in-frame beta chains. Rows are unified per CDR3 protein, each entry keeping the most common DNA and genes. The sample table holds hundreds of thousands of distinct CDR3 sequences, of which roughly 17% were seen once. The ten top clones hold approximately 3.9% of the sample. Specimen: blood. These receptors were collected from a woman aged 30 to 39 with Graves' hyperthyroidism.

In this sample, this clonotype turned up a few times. The CDR3 is CSVGRGPNWAEQYF. In DNA, the CDR3 is TGCAGCGTTGGGCGGGGCCCGAATTGGGCCGAGCAGTACTTC. V is TRBV29-1 and J is TRBJ2-7; D might be TRBD2 (6 bases). The CDR3 sequence is 14 residues long. Germline values: CDR1 SQVTM, CDR2 ANQGSEA. V lost 4 bases, J lost 6 bases, and 19 bases lay in between.

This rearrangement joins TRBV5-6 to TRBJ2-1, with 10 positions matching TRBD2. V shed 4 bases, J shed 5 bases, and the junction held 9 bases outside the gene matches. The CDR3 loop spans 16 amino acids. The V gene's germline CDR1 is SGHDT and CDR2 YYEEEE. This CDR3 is CASSIYSGRINNEQFF. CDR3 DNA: TGTGCCAGCAGCATCTATAGCGGGAGGATCAACAATGAGCAGTTCTTC.

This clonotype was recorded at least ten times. CDR3 loop: CASSPSKIRVNTEAFF. CDR3 in DNA: TGTGCCAGCAGTCCGTCCAAGATCAGGGTGAACACTGAAGCTTTCTTT. This rearrangement joins TRBV6-1 to TRBJ1-1; D may be TRBD1 (5 bases). The CDR3 sequence is 16 residues long. Germline V CDR1 and CDR2: MNHNS, SASEGT. V was cut by 5 bases and J by 0 bases, with 16 bases left in between.

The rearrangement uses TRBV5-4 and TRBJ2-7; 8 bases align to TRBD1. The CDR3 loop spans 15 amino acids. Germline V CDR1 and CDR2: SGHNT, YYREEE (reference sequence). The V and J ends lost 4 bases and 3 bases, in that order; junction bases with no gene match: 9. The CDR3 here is CASSPMGDRFYEQYF. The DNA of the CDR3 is TGTGCCAGCAGCCCCATGGGGGACAGGTTCTACGAGCAGTACTTC.

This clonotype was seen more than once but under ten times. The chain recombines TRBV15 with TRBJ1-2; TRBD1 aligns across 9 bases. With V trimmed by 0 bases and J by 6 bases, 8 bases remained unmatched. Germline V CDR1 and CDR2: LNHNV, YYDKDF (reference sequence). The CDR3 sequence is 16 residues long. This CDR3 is CATSRDFSGTGNGYTF. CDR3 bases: TGTGCCACCAGCAGAGATTTTTCCGGGACAGGGAATGGCTACACCTTC.

This chain's CDR3 is CASRFSSGAYGYTF. The CDR3 DNA follows: TGTGCCAGCAGATTTAGTAGCGGGGCCTATGGCTACACCTTC. V is TRBV2 and J is TRBJ1-2, with D perhaps TRBD1 (5 bases). Germline loops: CDR1 SNHLY, CDR2 FYNNEI. Trimming removed 6 bases from V and 4 bases from J, with 15 bases in between. This CDR3 has 14 amino acids. The full variable domain, completed using reference TRBV2 and TRBJ1-2, is EPEVTQTPSHQVTQMGQEVILRCVPISNHLYFYWYRQILGQKVEFLVSFYNNEISEKSEIFDDQFSVERPDGSNFTLKIRSTKLEDSAMYFCASRFSSGAYGYTFGSGTRLTVV.

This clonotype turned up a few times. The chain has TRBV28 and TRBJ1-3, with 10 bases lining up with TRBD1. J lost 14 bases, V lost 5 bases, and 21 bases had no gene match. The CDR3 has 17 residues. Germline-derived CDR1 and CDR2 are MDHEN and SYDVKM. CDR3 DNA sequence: TGTGCCAGCAGTCCGGGACAGGGGCCTTGGGGCACCAGGTTTCTATATTTT. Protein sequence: CASSPGQGPWGTRFLYF.

The CDR3: CATNLQGSSLTIYF. The CDR3 region has the DNA TGTGCCACCAATTTACAGGGTTCCTCCCTCACCATATATTTT. This chain joins TRBV7-9 and TRBJ1-3, with D perhaps TRBD1 (6 bases). Germline values: CDR1 SEHNR, CDR2 FQNEAQ (reference sequence). The CDR3 consists of 14 residues. The V end was cut by 10 bases, the J end by 9 bases, with 22 bases between.

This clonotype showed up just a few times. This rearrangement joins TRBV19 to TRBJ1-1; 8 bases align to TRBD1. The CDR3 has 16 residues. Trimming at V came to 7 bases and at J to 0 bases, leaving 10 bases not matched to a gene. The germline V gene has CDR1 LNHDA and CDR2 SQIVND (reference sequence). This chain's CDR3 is CASTLDRVGLNTEAFF. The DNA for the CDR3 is TGTGCCAGTACCCTGGACAGGGTAGGACTGAACACTGAAGCTTTCTTT.

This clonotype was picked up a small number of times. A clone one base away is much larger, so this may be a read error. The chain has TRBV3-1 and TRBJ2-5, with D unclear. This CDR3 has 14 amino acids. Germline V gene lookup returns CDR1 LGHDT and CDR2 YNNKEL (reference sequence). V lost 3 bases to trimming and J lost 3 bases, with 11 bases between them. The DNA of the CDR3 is TGTGCCAGCAGCCAGTTCGGCAGTGAAGAGACCCAGTACTTC. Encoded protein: CASSQFGSEETQYF.

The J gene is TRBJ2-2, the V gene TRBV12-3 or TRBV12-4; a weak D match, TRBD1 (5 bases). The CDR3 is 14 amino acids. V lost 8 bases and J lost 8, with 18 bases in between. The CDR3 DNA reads TGTGCCAGCGGTCCACGTGGGGCATGGGGGGAGCTGTTTTTT. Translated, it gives CASGPRGAWGELFF.

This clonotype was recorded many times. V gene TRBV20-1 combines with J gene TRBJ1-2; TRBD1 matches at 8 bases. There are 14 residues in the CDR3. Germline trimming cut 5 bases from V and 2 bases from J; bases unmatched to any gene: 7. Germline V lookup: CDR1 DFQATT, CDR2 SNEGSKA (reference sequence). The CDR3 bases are TGCAGTGCTCTTCAGGGGGCGACGAACTATGGCTACACCTTC. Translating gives CSALQGATNYGYTF.

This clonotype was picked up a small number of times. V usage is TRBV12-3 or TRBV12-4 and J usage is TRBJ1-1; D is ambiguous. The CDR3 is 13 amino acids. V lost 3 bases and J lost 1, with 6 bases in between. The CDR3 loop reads CASSFQKNTEAFF. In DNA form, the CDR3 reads TGTGCCAGCAGTTTTCAGAAGAACACTGAAGCTTTCTTT.

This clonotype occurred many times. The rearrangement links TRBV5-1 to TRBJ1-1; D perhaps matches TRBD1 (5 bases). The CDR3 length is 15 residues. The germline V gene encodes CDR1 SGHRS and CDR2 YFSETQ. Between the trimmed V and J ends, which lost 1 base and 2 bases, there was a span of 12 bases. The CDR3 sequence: CASSLLGTENTEAFF. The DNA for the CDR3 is TGCGCCAGCAGCTTGTTAGGGACGGAAAACACTGAAGCTTTCTTT.

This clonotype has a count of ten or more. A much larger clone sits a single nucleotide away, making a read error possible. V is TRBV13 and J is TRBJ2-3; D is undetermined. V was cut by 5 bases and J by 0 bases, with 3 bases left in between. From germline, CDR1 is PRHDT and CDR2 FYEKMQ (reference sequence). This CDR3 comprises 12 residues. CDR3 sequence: CASSNSTDTQYF. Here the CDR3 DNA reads TGTGCCAGCAGCAATAGCACAGATACGCAGTATTTT.